Following are 19 T cell receptor beta chains from one sample sequenced in a study of Tregs in tolerant kidney transplant recipients. Some clones are missing from TCRdb's copy, which holds only in-frame ones; the method was immunoSEQ multiplex PCR. The sample consists of tens of thousands of clones, 80% to 95% of them appearing once. Source: CD4+ T cells from blood, taken before the transplant. The receptors here all came from a human donor who received a combined kidney and bone marrow transplant.

V and J are TRBV10-3 and TRBJ1-2; D remains ambiguous. With 3 bases removed from V and 5 bases from J, the gap between germline ends came to 10 bases. Germline CDR1 is ENHRY and CDR2 is SYGVKD. This CDR3 has 13 residues. CDR3: CAISDGEGYGYTF. The CDR3 DNA reads TGTGCCATCAGTGACGGTGAGGGATATGGCTACACCTTC.

This chain links TRBV6-1 with TRBJ2-7, with TRBD1 matching over 7 bases. The germline V gene has CDR1 MNHNS and CDR2 SASEGT. Germline trimming cut 3 bases from V and 6 bases from J; bases unmatched to any gene: 8. CDR3 length equals 14 residues. The CDR3 nucleotides read TGTGCCAGCAGTGAGTCAGTGGACAGGCCCGAGCAGTACTTC. Translation gives CASSESVDRPEQYF.

The chain carries TRBV5-4 and TRBJ1-2, with 9 bases identical to TRBD1. Germline loops: CDR1 SGHNT, CDR2 YYREEE (reference sequence). CDR3 size: 17 residues. Unmatched junction bases numbered 12, after V lost 0 bases and J lost 6 bases. The CDR3 loop reads CASSLGPAKTGGDGYTF. The CDR3 coding sequence is TGTGCCAGCAGCTTGGGCCCCGCTAAGACAGGGGGGGATGGCTACACCTTC.

This clone was counted a single time. The V call is TRBV5-4, the J call TRBJ1-2; TRBD1 matches at 8 bases. J was trimmed by 4 bases and V by 0 bases; bases with no gene match: 2. Germline-derived CDR1 and CDR2 are SGHNT and YYREEE (reference sequence). The CDR3 sequence is 14 residues long. CDR3 DNA sequence: TGTGCCAGCAGCTTGGACAGGGGGGGCTATGGCTACACCTTC. Its protein product is CASSLDRGGYGYTF. Filled out from reference TRBV5-4 and TRBJ1-2, the complete variable domain reads ETGVTQSPTHLIKTRGQQVTLRCSSQSGHNTVSWYQQALGQGPQFIFQYYREEENGRGNFPPRFSGLQFPNYSSELNVNALELDDSALYLCASSLDRGGYGYTFGSGTRLTVV.

As concerns this clone: Its ends do not fully match the called genes, so a read error is possible. The chain employs TRBV19 and TRBJ1-2, with D perhaps TRBD1 (6 bases). This CDR3 spans 15 amino acids. The germline CDR1 and CDR2 sequences are LNHDA and SQIVND (reference sequence). The CDR3 nucleotides are TGTGCCAGTAGTATTGGGGGCAATTCTAACTATGGCTACCCCTTC. This codes for CASSIGGNSNYGYPF.

The rearrangement joins TRBV7-7 to TRBJ2-5; 7 bases match TRBD1. J lost 1 base, V lost 3 bases, and 2 bases had no gene match. This CDR3 contains 14 residues. CDR1 and CDR2 from the germline V gene are SSHAT and FNYEAQ (reference sequence). The DNA for the CDR3 is TGTGCCAGCAGCTTGACAGGGTCCCAAGAGACCCAGTACTTC. Residues: CASSLTGSQETQYF.

The chain employs TRBV18 and TRBJ1-1; TRBD1 agrees at 10 bases. CDR3 size: 15 residues. Germline assignment: CDR1 KGHSH and CDR2 LQKENI. V lost 6 bases and J lost 7; bases outside the gene matches: 11. CDR3 DNA sequence: TGTGCCAGCTCCGCCGGGACAGGGGACTTCGGTGAAGCTTTCTTT. It is translated as CASSAGTGDFGEAFF. The full variable domain, rest sourced from reference TRBV18 and TRBJ1-1, is NAGVMQNPRHLVRRRGQEARLRCSPMKGHSHVYWYRQLPEEGLKFMVYLQKENIIDESGMPKERFSAEFPKEGPSILRIQQVVRGDSAAYFCASSAGTGDFGEAFFGQGTRLTVV.

The V call is TRBV28, the J call TRBJ2-7; 7 positions agree with TRBD1. The CDR3 contains 14 residues. Germline assignment: CDR1 MDHEN and CDR2 SYDVKM. V lost 7 bases to trimming and J lost 2 bases; unmatched junction nucleotides: 8. The CDR3 DNA is TGTGCCAGCATTCGATGGGACAGACCCTACGAGCAGTACTTC. It encodes CASIRWDRPYEQYF.

This clone appeared a single time. The chain combines TRBV9 with TRBJ2-1; TRBD2 matches 11 bases. The CDR3 contains 15 residues. The germline V gene encodes CDR1 SGDLS and CDR2 YYNGEE. The V and J ends lost 5 bases and 7 bases, in that order; junction bases with no gene match: 8. The CDR3, as DNA: TGTGCCAGCAGTGCAACTAGCGGGAGTAGTAATGAGCAGTTCTTC. Its protein product is CASSATSGSSNEQFF.

The chain couples TRBV9 to TRBJ2-7, with a possible D match to TRBD2 (6 bases). The length of the CDR3 is 17 residues. Trimming shortened V by 1 base and J by 3 bases, and 20 bases separated the two germline ends. Germline V CDR1 and CDR2: SGDLS, YYNGEE. The CDR3 DNA follows: TGTGCCAGCAGCGTATACGGTTGGGACTCATCTAACTACGAGCAGTACTTC. As protein: CASSVYGWDSSNYEQYF.

Comment on this clone: Germline and junction disagree at one end, which may indicate a read error. This sample includes further DNA sequences coding for the same CDR3. The chain links TRBV5-6 to TRBJ1-6; D is perhaps TRBD1 (6 bases). The CDR3 extends over 13 amino acids. Germline V gives CDR1 SGHDT, CDR2 YYEEEE. CDR3: CASSYRQDSPLHF. The CDR3 nucleotides read TGTGCCAGCAGCTATAGACAGGATTCCCCCCTCCACTTT.

V usage is TRBV7-3 and J usage is TRBJ2-7; 8 nucleotides match TRBD2. V gave up 5 bases and J gave up 6 bases; unmatched junction bases: 9. The CDR3 spans 14 residues. Germline V CDR1 and CDR2: SGHTA, FQGTGA. CDR3: CASSLGGTSREQYF. The CDR3 coding sequence is TGTGCCAGCAGCCTTGGAGGGACTAGTCGCGAGCAGTACTTC.

This sequence joins TRBV11-1 and TRBJ1-1, with a tentative D call TRBD1 (5 bases). Germline V gene sequence: CDR1 SGHAT, CDR2 FQDESV (reference sequence). Trimming cost V 3 bases and J 8 bases, with 10 bases left between them. The CDR3 runs to 12 residues. CDR3 DNA sequence: TGTGCCAGCAGCTTCAGACAGACCGAAGCTTTCTTT. It codes for CASSFRQTEAFF.

This clone was counted once. This chain links TRBV27 with TRBJ2-1, with 12 bases aligning to TRBD2. Germline loops: CDR1 MNHEY, CDR2 SMNVEV (reference sequence). The length of the CDR3 is 16 residues. V was clipped by 6 bases and J by 4 bases; unmatched bases: 7. CDR3 sequence: CASRASGRAGYNEQFF. The CDR3, as DNA: TGTGCCAGCAGGGCTAGCGGGAGGGCCGGTTACAATGAGCAGTTCTTC.

With respect to this clone: The same CDR3 is also encoded by other DNA sequences in this sample. V usage is TRBV19 and J usage is TRBJ1-6; 10 bases map to TRBD1. The CDR3 sequence is 18 residues long. Per germline, CDR1 LNHDA and CDR2 SQIVND (reference sequence). The ends lost 4 bases at V and 4 bases at J; junction bases unmatched: 10. The CDR3 bases are TGTGCCAGTAGTAACCGGGACAGGGGTTCTTTTTATAATTCACCCCTCCACTTT. It is translated as CASSNRDRGSFYNSPLHF.

The chain is built from TRBV11-3 and TRBJ2-7; D is unresolved. There are 15 residues in the CDR3. The germline V and J ends were trimmed by 1 base and 0 bases, with 10 bases remaining between them. Germline V gene sequence: CDR1 SGHNT, CDR2 YENEEA. CDR3 region: CASSLGEIASYEQYF. The CDR3 region has the DNA TGTGCCAGCAGCTTAGGAGAGATCGCCTCCTACGAGCAGTACTTC.

CDR3 DNA sequence: TGCAGCGTTTACCCGGGACAGAGCTCCTACGAGCAGTACTTC. Translating it yields CSVYPGQSSYEQYF. The genes are TRBV29-1 and TRBJ2-7; 7 bases fit TRBD1. The germline gives CDR1 SQVTM, CDR2 ANQGSEA. V dropped 5 bases and J dropped 0; count of bases not matched to a gene: 7. The CDR3 is made up of 14 amino acids.

This clone was found once. The V call is TRBV5-1, the J call TRBJ2-3; 7 positions match TRBD2. With V trimmed by 4 bases and J by 4 bases, 3 bases remained unmatched. From germline, CDR1 is SGHRS and CDR2 YFSETQ. The CDR3 contains 13 residues. CDR3 amino acids: CASSGAGADTQYF. DNA for the CDR3: TGCGCCAGCAGCGGGGCGGGGGCAGATACGCAGTATTTT.

The chain combines TRBV10-3 with TRBJ2-3; D is possibly TRBD1 (6 bases). CDR3 length: 15 residues. Germline V gene data show CDR1 as ENHRY and CDR2 as SYGVKD. Trimming removed 3 bases at V and 3 bases at J, with 13 bases between. CDR3 nucleotide sequence: TGTGCCATCAGTGAACCCCCTGACAGGACAGATACGCAGTATTTT. It specifies CAISEPPDRTDTQYF.